These 16 T cell receptor beta chains share one sample of origin, sequenced in a study of cytomegalovirus exposure and HLA in healthy donors. Primers included in the PCR were 60 Vbeta and 13 Jbeta primers. This table comes from immunoSEQ multiplex PCR, and its TCRdb copy is limited to in-frame clones, with some not included. The table includes 170,000 or so clones, 75% to 85% detected once. The sequenced sample consisted of PBMCs. The receptors stem from a boy aged 5-17 years in good health and CMV-seronegative.

The rearrangement links TRBV15 to TRBJ2-5; the D gene is possibly TRBD2 (5 bases). The length of the CDR3 is 14 residues. V was shortened by 3 bases and J by 3 bases, with 11 bases between the two germline ends. CDR1 is LNHNV, CDR2 YYDKDF, per germline (reference sequence). The CDR3 loop is CATSRISVEETQYF. The CDR3, as DNA: TGTGCCACCAGCAGGATTAGCGTTGAAGAGACCCAGTACTTC.

There are a few counts of this clone. This chain joins TRBV6-1 and TRBJ2-7; perhaps TRBD2 as D (5 bases). Per the germline V gene, CDR1 is MNHNS and CDR2 is SASEGT. Trimming took off 3 bases at V and 5 bases at J, with 14 bases between the two ends. The CDR3 is 14 amino acids. For the CDR3, the DNA is TGTGCCAGCAGTGAGATACTAGAATTCCACGAGCAGTACTTC. It encodes CASSEILEFHEQYF.

The rearrangement joins TRBV7-6 to TRBJ2-3; TRBD2 agrees at 15 bases. CDR3 size: 20 residues. The V segment lost 5 bases and the J segment 3 bases; nucleotides outside the gene matches: 15. Looked up from germline, CDR1 is SGHVS and CDR2 is FNYEAQ. The CDR3 protein is CASSQYGLAGGPVETDTQYF. Here the CDR3 DNA reads TGTGCCAGCAGCCAATACGGACTAGCGGGAGGGCCTGTCGAAACAGATACGCAGTATTTT. Looking up the rest from reference TRBV7-6 and TRBJ2-3 gives the full variable domain: GAGVSQSPRYKVTKRGQDVALRCDPISGHVSLYWYRQALGQGPEFLTYFNYEAQQDKSGLPNDRFSAERPEGSISTLTIQRTEQRDSAMYRCASSQYGLAGGPVETDTQYFGPGTRLTVL.

The rearrangement joins TRBV7-2 to TRBJ1-2, with 9 positions matching TRBD1. Germline CDR1 is SGHTA and CDR2 is FQGNSA. The CDR3 consists of 17 residues. Losses at the gene ends were 7 bases for V and 4 bases for J; bases not matched to a gene: 16. CDR3 amino acids: CASTFMLGDRALYGYTF. The CDR3 DNA reads TGTGCCAGCACCTTCATGCTTGGGGACAGGGCGCTCTATGGCTACACCTTC.

The chain is built from TRBV7-2 and TRBJ2-3; D may be TRBD2 (7 bases). The germline gives CDR1 SGHTA, CDR2 FQGNSA. The CDR3 has 15 residues. With 6 bases removed from V and 0 bases from J, the gap between germline ends came to 13 bases. DNA of the CDR3: TGTGCCAGCAGGGACAGCGGGACCAGCACAGATACGCAGTATTTT. Residues: CASRDSGTSTDTQYF.

The chain carries TRBV25-1 and TRBJ2-1, with a possible D match to TRBD2 (5 bases). The CDR3 totals 14 residues. Per germline, CDR1 MGHDK and CDR2 SYGVNS. V lost 6 bases and J lost 4, with 13 bases in between. CDR3 in DNA: TGTGCCAGCAGCGCGGACTTTTCATACAATGAGCAGTTCTTC. This translates into CASSADFSYNEQFF.

This clone was seen a handful of times. The CDR3 bases are TGTGCCTGGACCGGGCGGTCAGGGGGATCTGAAGCTTTCTTT. Translation gives CAWTGRSGGSEAFF. The chain combines TRBV30 with TRBJ1-1; 7 bases fit TRBD1. This CDR3 spans 14 amino acids. Germline V gene sequence: CDR1 GTSNPN, CDR2 SVGIG (reference sequence). Germline trimming cut 4 bases from V and 6 bases from J; bases unmatched to any gene: 11. The variable domain in full, with the rest retrieved from reference TRBV30 and TRBJ1-1, is SQTIHQWPATLVQPVGSPLSLECTVEGTSNPNLYWYRQAAGRGLQLLFYSVGIGQISSEVPQNLSASRPQDRQFILSSKKLLLSDSGFYLCAWTGRSGGSEAFFGQGTRLTVV.

The chain couples TRBV6-4 to TRBJ2-5; D is possibly TRBD1 (6 bases). The J call may be wrong; the DNA end is better matched by TRBJ2-7. The CDR3 contains 18 residues. Germline assignment: CDR1 MRHNA and CDR2 SNTAGT. CDR3 sequence (DNA): TGTGCCAGCAGTGACTCGAAAGGCAGGGGCCAAACTGTCGACGAGCAGTACTTC. It translates to CASSDSKGRGQTVDEQYF.

This chain links TRBV6-6 with TRBJ1-2, with a tentative D call TRBD1 (6 bases). Looked up from germline, CDR1 is MNHNY and CDR2 is SVGAGI (reference sequence). The ends were cut back, 5 bases at V and 3 bases at J, with 10 bases in the middle. The CDR3 covers 13 residues. CDR3 coding DNA: TGTGCCAGCAGTATGACAGGCGACTATGGCTACACCTTC. The encoded protein is CASSMTGDYGYTF.

This clone was detected only a few times. This chain uses TRBV9 with TRBJ1-1, with no clear D. CDR1 is SGDLS and CDR2 is YYNGEE in the germline V gene. Trimming pared 1 base from V and 2 bases from J, leaving 6 bases between. The CDR3 is 13 residues long. In nucleotides, the CDR3 is TGTGCCAGCAGCGTAAATCCAAACACTGAAGCTTTCTTT. Protein sequence: CASSVNPNTEAFF.

The rearrangement links TRBV6-1 to TRBJ2-6; D might be TRBD1 (6 bases). Trimming cost V 0 bases and J 3 bases, with 9 bases left between them. This CDR3 is 16 amino acids long. Germline CDR1 reads MNHNS; CDR2 reads SASEGT. This CDR3 reads CASSEASGDGANVLTF. In nucleotides, the CDR3 is TGTGCCAGCAGTGAAGCATCAGGGGATGGGGCCAACGTCCTGACTTTC.

This clone was counted a single time. This sequence joins TRBV4-3 and TRBJ2-7; D may be TRBD1 (6 bases). V was shortened by 0 bases and J by 2 bases, with 8 bases between the two germline ends. The CDR3 loop spans 14 amino acids. The germline CDR1 and CDR2 sequences are LGHNA and YSLEER. The CDR3 sequence: CASSQDNRAYEQYF. CDR3 nucleotides: TGCGCCAGCAGCCAAGATAACAGGGCCTACGAGCAGTACTTC.

This rearrangement joins TRBV5-4 to TRBJ2-7, with TRBD2 matching 9 bases. The germline gives CDR1 SGHNT, CDR2 YYREEE (reference sequence). This CDR3 contains 13 residues. V trimming: 5 bases; J trimming: 3 bases; junction bases outside the gene matches: 3. CDR3 nucleotides: TGTGCCAGCAGACCTAGCGGGGTCTACGAGCAGTACTTC. Residues: CASRPSGVYEQYF. Full variable domain (remainder filled in from reference TRBV5-4 and TRBJ2-7): ETGVTQSPTHLIKTRGQQVTLRCSSQSGHNTVSWYQQALGQGPQFIFQYYREEENGRGNFPPRFSGLQFPNYSSELNVNALELDDSALYLCASRPSGVYEQYFGPGTRLTVT.

The chain recombines TRBV5-1 with TRBJ2-1; 8 positions agree with TRBD2. Germline values: CDR1 SGHRS, CDR2 YFSETQ. The CDR3 runs 18 residues. The V segment lost 2 bases and the J segment 5 bases; nucleotides outside the gene matches: 15. DNA of the CDR3: TGCGCCAGCAGCTTTCATTTCTCCGGGAGGGCCGGTGACAATGAGCAGTTCTTC. Its protein product is CASSFHFSGRAGDNEQFF.

The chain is built from TRBV27 and TRBJ1-5, with 7 bases aligning to TRBD1. CDR1 is MNHEY, CDR2 SMNVEV, per germline (reference sequence). The CDR3 spans 15 residues. The J segment lost 3 bases and the V segment lost 3 bases, leaving 5 bases of the junction unmatched. The CDR3 nucleotides read TGTGCCAGCAGTTTTGGGACAGACCCCAATCAGCCCCAGCATTTT. Its protein is CASSFGTDPNQPQHF.

The rearrangement links TRBV19 to TRBJ2-7; D remains unclear. The CDR3 is 13 amino acids. Germline CDR1 LNHDA, CDR2 SQIVND (reference sequence). V shed 0 bases and J shed 4 bases, with 7 bases lying between them. CDR3 sequence (DNA): TGTGCCAGTAGTATAGATAGCCGTTACGAGCAGTACTTC. Its translation: CASSIDSRYEQYF. The entire variable domain, with the rest obtained from reference TRBV19 and TRBJ2-7, is as follows: DGGITQSPKYLFRKEGQNVTLSCEQNLNHDAMYWYRQDPGQGLRLIYYSQIVNDFQKGDIAEGYSVSREKKESFPLTVTSAQKNPTAFYLCASSIDSRYEQYFGPGTRLTVT.